This entry lists 2 T cell receptor beta chains sequenced from one sample in a study of T cells in tuberculosis. Using immunoSEQ multiplex PCR, the repertoire was profiled, and TCRdb retains in-frame clones only, with some absent. This table has fewer than 35,000 clones, less than 97% appearing once. The sample was PBMCs. The origin of the receptors is a donor between 10 and 35 years old with latent tuberculosis or without tuberculosis infection.

The chain carries TRBV5-4 and TRBJ1-1; the match to TRBD1 covers 7 bases. The CDR3 length is 15 residues. Germline CDR1 SGHNT, CDR2 YYREEE (reference sequence). Unmatched junction bases numbered 7, after V lost 4 bases and J lost 1 base. CDR3 region: CASSPNRGGNTEAFF. The CDR3, as DNA: TGTGCCAGCAGCCCAAACAGGGGCGGGAACACTGAAGCTTTCTTT.

The chain joins TRBV9 to TRBJ2-7; D uncertain. CDR1 is SGDLS and CDR2 is YYNGEE in the germline V gene. The CDR3 totals 16 residues. V lost 4 bases to trimming and J lost 6 bases, with 23 bases between them. In nucleotides, the CDR3 is TGTGCCAGCAGCCTAGACTCCAATCCCTCCCCAATCGAGCAGTACTTC. Translation gives CASSLDSNPSPIEQYF.